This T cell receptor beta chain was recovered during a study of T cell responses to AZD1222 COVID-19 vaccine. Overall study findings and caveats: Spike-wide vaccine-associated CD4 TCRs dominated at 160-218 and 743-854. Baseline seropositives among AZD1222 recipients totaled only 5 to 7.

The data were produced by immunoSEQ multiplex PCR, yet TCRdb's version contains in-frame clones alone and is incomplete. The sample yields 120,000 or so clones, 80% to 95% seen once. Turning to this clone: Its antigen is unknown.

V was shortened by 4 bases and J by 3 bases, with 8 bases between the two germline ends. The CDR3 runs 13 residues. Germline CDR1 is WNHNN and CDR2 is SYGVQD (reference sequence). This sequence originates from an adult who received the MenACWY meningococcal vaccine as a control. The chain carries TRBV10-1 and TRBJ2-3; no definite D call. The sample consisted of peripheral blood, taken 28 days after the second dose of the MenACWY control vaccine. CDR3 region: CASSGLETDTQYF. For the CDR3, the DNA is TGCGCCAGCAGTGGGCTCGAAACAGATACGCAGTATTTT.